Following are 31 T cell receptor beta chains from one sample sequenced in a study of primary melanoma T cells and metastatic recurrence. Profiling relied on immunoSEQ multiplex PCR, and the TCRdb table lists in-frame clones only, not all of them. The sample includes over a hundred clones, roughly 85% of them seen just once. Sequencing was done on a sample of melanoma tumor tissue. These receptors all come from a human donor with melanoma.

The CDR3 sequence is CASSPPRDGARGEQFF. CDR3 in DNA: TGTGCCAGCTCACCACCGCGTGATGGGGCCCGCGGTGAGCAGTTCTTC. This chain uses TRBV18 with TRBJ2-1; possible D gene TRBD1, 5 bases. This CDR3 is 16 amino acids long. Trimming took off 0 bases at V and 9 bases at J, with 18 bases between the two ends. Germline CDR1 is KGHSH and CDR2 is LQKENI.

CDR3 sequence: CASSLVTLNTEAFF. For the CDR3, the DNA is TGTGCCAGCAGCTTAGTCACGTTGAACACTGAAGCTTTCTTT. The rearrangement joins TRBV11-3 to TRBJ1-1; D is unresolved. Germline V lookup: CDR1 SGHNT, CDR2 YENEEA. This CDR3 comprises 14 residues. With 1 base removed from V and 0 bases from J, the gap between germline ends came to 6 bases.

This clone has more than one count but fewer than ten. The chain is built from TRBV11-3 and TRBJ1-1, with 7 bases identical to TRBD1. Germline V gene sequence: CDR1 SGHNT, CDR2 YENEEA. With V trimmed by 5 bases and J by 1 base, 4 bases remained unmatched. The CDR3 runs to 14 residues. The CDR3 sequence: CASSPGQSNTEAFF. The CDR3 DNA is TGTGCCAGCAGCCCGGGACAGTCGAACACTGAAGCTTTCTTT.

This rearrangement joins TRBV29-1 to TRBJ2-2; D not resolved. The CDR3 spans 13 residues. Looked up from germline, CDR1 is SQVTM and CDR2 is ANQGSEA. Trimming removed 3 bases at V and 6 bases at J, with 11 bases between. Here the CDR3 DNA reads TGCAGCGTTGACGGCGAAGAACCCGGGGAGCTGTTTTTT. Encoded protein: CSVDGEEPGELFF.

The V and J genes are TRBV14 and TRBJ1-2; the match to TRBD1 covers 9 bases. Germline values: CDR1 SGHDN, CDR2 FVKESK. The CDR3 is 13 residues long. Trimming took 5 bases from V and 8 from J; bases not matched to a gene: 6. DNA for the CDR3: TGTGCCAGCAGCTGGGACAGGGCGGAGGGCTACACCTTC. This encodes CASSWDRAEGYTF. Full variable domain (outside the CDR3, taken from reference TRBV14 and TRBJ1-2): EAGVTQFPSHSVIEKGQTVTLRCDPISGHDNLYWYRRVMGKEIKFLLHFVKESKQDESGMPNNRFLAERTGGTYSTLKVQPAELEDSGVYFCASSWDRAEGYTFGSGTRLTVV.

The chain is built from TRBV4-2 and TRBJ1-1, with D unresolved. Looked up from germline, CDR1 is LGHNA and CDR2 is YNFKEQ. Trimming took 5 bases from V and 2 from J, leaving 9 bases between them. This CDR3 spans 13 amino acids. CDR3 nucleotides: TGTGCCAGCAGCTTAAAGAGCAACACTGAAGCTTTCTTT. Protein sequence: CASSLKSNTEAFF.

The chain joins TRBV14 to TRBJ2-5, with D maybe TRBD1 (5 bases). The V gene's germline CDR1 is SGHDN and CDR2 FVKESK. The length of the CDR3 is 12 residues. The V end lost 4 bases, the J end lost 5 bases, and 8 bases lay between the germline ends. CDR3 protein: CASSPPGETQYF. The DNA of the CDR3 is TGTGCCAGCAGCCCTCCAGGGGAGACCCAGTACTTC. The full variable domain, completed using reference TRBV14 and TRBJ2-5, is EAGVTQFPSHSVIEKGQTVTLRCDPISGHDNLYWYRRVMGKEIKFLLHFVKESKQDESGMPNNRFLAERTGGTYSTLKVQPAELEDSGVYFCASSPPGETQYFGPGTRLLVL.

This clone was detected only a few times. The CDR3 coding sequence is TGTGCCAGTTTGACAGGACATCTAAACTATGGCTACACCTTC. It translates to CASLTGHLNYGYTF. The chain employs TRBV12-2 and TRBJ1-2; TRBD1 is the table's D call, not checked against the DNA. TRBV12-2 is listed as a pseudogene. There are 14 residues in the CDR3.

The genes are TRBV6-8 and TRBJ2-3; 9 positions agree with TRBD1. The CDR3 is 16 residues long. V shed 4 bases, J shed 5 bases, and the junction held 10 bases outside the gene matches. The germline gives CDR1 MNHGY, CDR2 SAAAGT. The CDR3 region has the DNA TGTGCCAGCAGTTCCGGTACAGGGGGCGCTGGAGATACGCAGTATTTT. Protein sequence: CASSSGTGGAGDTQYF.

The chain recombines TRBV29-1 with TRBJ2-7; 7 bases align to TRBD2. CDR1 and CDR2 (germline): SQVTM, ANQGSEA. V was pared by 4 bases and J by 0 bases, with 6 bases of the junction left unmatched. This CDR3 is 14 amino acids long. CDR3 protein: CSVAIGGSSYEQYF. The CDR3 coding sequence is TGCAGCGTTGCCATCGGGGGGTCCTCCTACGAGCAGTACTTC.

This clone was recorded a few times. The J gene is TRBJ2-3, the V gene TRBV11-3; 14 bases map to TRBD2. Germline CDR1 SGHNT, CDR2 YENEEA. Unmatched junction bases numbered 5, after V lost 3 bases and J lost 3 bases. The CDR3 spans 17 residues. The CDR3 region is CASSLRLAGGPTDTQYF. CDR3 bases: TGTGCCAGCAGCTTGCGACTAGCGGGGGGGCCAACAGATACGCAGTATTTT.

This chain joins TRBV29-1 and TRBJ2-3; 8 bases are a match to TRBD1. Trimming removed 4 bases from V and 6 bases from J; junction bases left unmatched: 6. The CDR3 contains 13 residues. Germline CDR1 SQVTM, CDR2 ANQGSEA. CDR3 nucleotide sequence: TGCAGCGTTGGGGACAGGTTGGCGGATACGCAGTATTTT. It translates to CSVGDRLADTQYF.

This chain joins TRBV6-8 and TRBJ2-7, with D tentatively TRBD1 or TRBD2 (5 bases each). Trimming cost V 10 bases and J 3 bases, with 19 bases left between them. The CDR3 runs to 14 residues. Germline lookup yields CDR1 MNHGY and CDR2 SAAAGT. CDR3 loop: CATGPPGPIYEQYF. As DNA, the CDR3 is TGTGCCACGGGACCGCCGGGGCCCATCTACGAGCAGTACTTC.

Of note for this clone: One end of the junction varies from germline; a read error may be responsible. V and J are TRBV11-3 and TRBJ2-1; no firm D call. Germline V lookup: CDR1 SGHNT, CDR2 YENEEA. The CDR3 has 16 residues. CDR3 nucleotides: TGTGCTAGCAGCTTAGGTACCAGTAGCTCCTACAATGAGCAGTTCTTC. This translates into CASSLGTSSSYNEQFF.

The chain has TRBV6-8 and TRBJ1-4; D remains unclear. Trimming left V 9 bases short and J 4 bases short, with 15 bases between. The CDR3 runs to 14 residues. Germline assignment: CDR1 MNHGY and CDR2 SAAAGT. CDR3 loop: CASRPGRNNEKLFF. The DNA for the CDR3 is TGTGCCAGTCGCCCCGGACGGAATAATGAAAAACTGTTTTTT.

The CDR3 DNA sequence: TGTGCCAGCAGCTTAGTTGCGGGGGTGTCCTACAATGAGCAGTTCTTC. Encoded protein: CASSLVAGVSYNEQFF. V gene TRBV11-3 combines with J gene TRBJ2-1; 7 bases are a match to TRBD2. Germline assignment: CDR1 SGHNT and CDR2 YENEEA. The CDR3 runs to 16 residues. The V gene end was trimmed by 1 base and the J gene end by 1 base; junction bases not matched to a gene: 4. The full variable domain, completed using reference TRBV11-3 and TRBJ2-1, is EAGVVQSPRYKIIEKKQPVAFWCNPISGHNTLYWYLQNLGQGPELLIRYENEEAVDDSQLPKDRFSAERLKGVDSTLKIQPAELGDSAVYLCASSLVAGVSYNEQFFGPGTRLTVL.

The gene calls are TRBV18 and TRBJ1-2, with TRBD1 matching over 8 bases. The junction had 6 bases not matched to a gene; V was cut back by 1 base and J by 8 bases. The germline CDR1 and CDR2 sequences are KGHSH and LQKENI. The CDR3 spans 14 residues. The CDR3 nucleotides read TGTGCCAGCTCACCACTGGACAGGGCGGTCGGCTACACCTTC. This sequence encodes CASSPLDRAVGYTF.

The J gene is TRBJ2-2, the V gene TRBV7-1; D not certain. TRBV7-1 is labeled an ORF, and its function is uncertain. This CDR3 comprises 14 residues. V was shortened by 6 bases and J by 1 base, with 9 bases between the two germline ends. Here the CDR3 DNA reads TGTGCCAGCAGGGGCACGGAGAACACCGGGGAGCTGTTTTTT. It encodes CASRGTENTGELFF.

This clone was recorded a few times. This chain uses TRBV11-3 with TRBJ2-1; D is uncertain. This CDR3 has 14 residues. In germline, CDR1 is SGHNT, CDR2 YENEEA. V dropped 8 bases and J dropped 0 bases, with 11 bases sitting between them. Here the CDR3 reads CASCCVSSYNEQFF. The CDR3, as DNA: TGTGCCAGCTGCTGCGTAAGCTCCTACAATGAGCAGTTCTTC.

The chain joins TRBV5-1 to TRBJ2-7, with 7 positions matching TRBD2. CDR1 and CDR2 from the germline V gene are SGHRS and YFSETQ. The V and J ends lost 0 bases and 0 bases, in that order; junction bases with no gene match: 0. This CDR3 spans 14 amino acids. In DNA form, the CDR3 reads TGCGCCAGCAGCTTGGGACTAGCCTCCTACGAGCAGTACTTC. It is translated as CASSLGLASYEQYF.

The chain is built from TRBV6-8 and TRBJ2-5; D unclear. V lost 6 bases, J lost 7 bases, and 12 bases lay in between. Per germline, CDR1 MNHGY and CDR2 SAAAGT. The CDR3 spans 12 residues. The CDR3, as DNA: TGTGCCAGCAGGGACCGTTCTGGGACCCAGTACTTC. This gives the protein CASRDRSGTQYF.

V and J are TRBV6-8 and TRBJ2-5; TRBD1 matches 9 bases. Germline-derived CDR1 and CDR2 are MNHGY and SAAAGT. V shed 5 bases and J 5 bases; nucleotides not matched to a gene: 9. The CDR3 loop spans 15 amino acids. CDR3 sequence (DNA): TGTGCCAGCAGTCTTAGGGAGGGGACAGGGGAGACCCAGTACTTC. Its protein is CASSLREGTGETQYF.

This chain joins TRBV14 and TRBJ2-3; D might be TRBD1 or TRBD2, each matching 5 bases. V lost 5 bases to trimming and J lost 3 bases, with 12 bases between them. The CDR3 is 14 residues long. The germline V gene encodes CDR1 SGHDN and CDR2 FVKESK. The CDR3 DNA reads as TGTGCCAGCAGCGGGACCGGGACGACAGATACGCAGTATTTT. Protein product: CASSGTGTTDTQYF.

The V call is TRBV29-1, the J call TRBJ2-7, with 10 bases identical to TRBD1. Germline trimming cut 3 bases from V and 1 base from J; bases unmatched to any gene: 9. Germline V lookup: CDR1 SQVTM, CDR2 ANQGSEA. The CDR3 is made up of 16 amino acids. This CDR3 is CSVDVWGTGESYEQYF. DNA for the CDR3: TGCAGCGTTGACGTTTGGGGGACAGGGGAGTCCTACGAGCAGTACTTC.

The V and J genes are TRBV30 and TRBJ2-3, with 11 bases identical to TRBD2. The CDR3 has 14 amino acids. Germline V lookup: CDR1 GTSNPN, CDR2 SVGIG (reference sequence). J lost 4 bases, V lost 4 bases, and 4 bases had no gene match. CDR3 protein: CAWTLAGGPDTQYF. The CDR3 DNA is TGTGCCTGGACTCTAGCGGGGGGCCCAGATACGCAGTATTTT.

This clone was recorded once. The chain recombines TRBV19 with TRBJ1-5, with D uncertain. The CDR3 extends over 12 amino acids. Trimming removed 6 bases from V and 1 base from J, with 4 bases in between. The germline CDR1 and CDR2 sequences are LNHDA and SQIVND (reference sequence). The CDR3 sequence: CASRVSNQPQHF. In nucleotides, the CDR3 is TGTGCCAGTAGAGTAAGCAATCAGCCCCAGCATTTT.

This clone was detected a few times. This sequence joins TRBV1 and TRBJ1-1; no DNA check was done on the table's D call, TRBD1. TRBV1 is recorded as a pseudogene. CDR3 length: 18 residues. CDR3 sequence: CASSQEVTGRTWSTEAFF. CDR3 in DNA: TGCGCCAGCAGCCAAGAGGTGACAGGAAGAACATGGTCCACTGAAGCTTTCTTT.

The rearrangement joins TRBV23-1 to TRBJ2-7; 7 bases are shared with TRBD2. TRBV23-1 is placed among ORFs of uncertain function. The CDR3 totals 15 residues. The V gene end was trimmed by 6 bases and the J gene end by 3 bases; junction bases not matched to a gene: 11. The CDR3 nucleotides read TGCGCCAGCAGCTTAAAGCGGGGAGCCTTCTACGAGCAGTACTTC. It encodes CASSLKRGAFYEQYF.

The CDR3 DNA reads as TGTGCCAGTAGTATGGGACAAGGGACGGTCGTGCTTCATTTT. Protein sequence: CASSMGQGTVVLHF. The V and J genes are TRBV19 and TRBJ1-5; the D gene is possibly TRBD1 (6 bases). V was shortened by 3 bases and J by 16 bases, with 22 bases between the two germline ends. The germline CDR1 and CDR2 sequences are LNHDA and SQIVND (reference sequence). The CDR3 consists of 14 residues.

The chain couples TRBV6-8 to TRBJ2-5; 12 bases agree with TRBD2. CDR3 size: 15 residues. V lost 4 bases to trimming and J lost 1 base; unmatched junction nucleotides: 1. The V gene's germline CDR1 is MNHGY and CDR2 SAAAGT. CDR3 nucleotides: TGTGCCAGCAGTTCTAGCGGGGGGGGCCAAGAGACCCAGTACTTC. This encodes CASSSSGGGQETQYF.

The chain has TRBV11-3 and TRBJ1-6; D may be TRBD1 (5 bases). The V end lost 2 bases, the J end lost 15 bases, and 20 bases lay between the germline ends. The germline CDR1 and CDR2 sequences are SGHNT and YENEEA. The CDR3 loop spans 15 amino acids. CDR3 DNA sequence: TGTGCCAGCAGCTTACCCGCCGGGGGAGGAGGGCGCCTCCACTTT. It codes for CASSLPAGGGGRLHF.